The clone carrying this T cell receptor beta chain came up a few times. The CDR3 sequence is 11 residues long. V was clipped by 5 bases and J by 9 bases, with 8 bases between them. CDR1 and CDR2 from the germline V gene are PRHDT and FYEKMQ (reference sequence). The record originates from a study of blood T cells in healthy people across ages. With a J-beta primer mix and a sample-barcoded 5' primer, a second PCR ran 7 to 11 cycles. TCRdb re-analysed the 5' RACE reads in MiXCR, keeping a single row per CDR3 protein. This sample carries approximately 600,000 distinct CDR3 sequences, around 54% of them seen once, and the ten largest clones take over 30%.

This chain joins TRBV13 and TRBJ2-1; no definite D call. The sequenced sample consisted of blood. The source of this sequence is a man in his sixties in good health. CDR3 amino acids: CASSPRAEQFF. CDR3 in DNA: TGTGCCAGCAGCCCACGCGCTGAGCAGTTCTTC.